This T cell receptor (beta chain) was captured in a study of cytomegalovirus exposure and HLA in healthy donors. Across the study: Genotyping showed about 80% of 398 donors falling in the Caucasian-associated ancestry cluster.

The CDR3 is 15 amino acids. Germline loops: CDR1 LNHDA, CDR2 SQIVND (reference sequence). V was pared by 1 base and J by 3 bases, with 3 bases of the junction left unmatched. Researchers ran the PCR with 60 Vbeta and 13 Jbeta primers. Authors' methods: Later analysis identified 65 million to 80 million unique TCR beta chains, around 10 million shared. The method was immunoSEQ multiplex PCR; TCRdb's version includes in-frame clones alone and lacks a portion of them. V and J calls and clone size are those listed in that table; D and trimming were worked out from the DNA. The data show over 150,000 clones, under 80% seen once.

The sequence was collected from a man aged 30 to 39 in good health and CMV-seronegative. The chain recombines TRBV19 with TRBJ2-3; the match to TRBD1 covers 8 bases. The source material was PBMCs. CDR3 nucleotide sequence: TGTGCCAGTAGTATAGTCAGGGGGCCGACAGATACGCAGTATTTT. Translated: CASSIVRGPTDTQYF.